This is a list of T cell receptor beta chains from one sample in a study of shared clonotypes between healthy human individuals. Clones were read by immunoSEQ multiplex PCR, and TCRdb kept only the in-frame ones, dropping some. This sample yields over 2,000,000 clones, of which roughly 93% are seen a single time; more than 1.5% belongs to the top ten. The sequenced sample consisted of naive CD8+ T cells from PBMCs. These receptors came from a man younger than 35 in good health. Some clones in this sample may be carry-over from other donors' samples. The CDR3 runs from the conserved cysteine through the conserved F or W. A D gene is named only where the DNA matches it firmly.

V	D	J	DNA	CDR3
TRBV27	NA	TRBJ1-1	TGTGCCAGCAATTCTATCAGGGGACAGAACACTGAAGCTTTCTTT	CASNSIRGQNTEAFF
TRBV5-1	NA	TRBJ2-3	TGCGCCAGCAGCTTGTGGCCAGGGACCACAGATACGCAGTATTTT	CASSLWPGTTDTQYF
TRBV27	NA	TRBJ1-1	TGTGCCAGCGGGATGAACACTGAAGCTTTCTTT	CASGMNTEAFF
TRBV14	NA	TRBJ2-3	TGTGCCAGCAGCCAAGAATCTGTATTGGGGTATACGCAGTATTTT	CASSQESVLGYTQYF
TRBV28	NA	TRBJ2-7	TGTGCCAGCAGTTTTACGTATAGGGCGAACTACGAGCAGTACTTC	CASSFTYRANYEQYF
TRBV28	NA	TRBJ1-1	TGTGCCAGCAGTTTAGGCGCCCTGTCTCCCAACATGAACACTGAAGCTTTCTTT	CASSLGALSPNMNTEAFF
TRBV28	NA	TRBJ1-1	TGTGCCAGCAGTTCGGGTTGGCAGATGAACACTGAAGCTTTCTTT	CASSSGWQMNTEAFF
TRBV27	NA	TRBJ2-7	TGTGCCAGCAGTTTATTGTTGGGACACGAGCAGTACTTC	CASSLLLGHEQYF
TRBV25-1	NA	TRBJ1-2	TGTGCCAGCAGTGTTCGCGTTGCGGGAATTTATGGCTACACCTTC	CASSVRVAGIYGYTF
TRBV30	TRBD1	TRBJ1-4	TGTGCCTGGTCCGGGACAGGGGGCGAAAAACTGTTTTTT	CAWSGTGGEKLFF
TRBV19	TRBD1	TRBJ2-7	TGTGCCAGTAGTTCGGGGACAGGGGGCGTCGAGCAGTACTTC	CASSSGTGGVEQYF
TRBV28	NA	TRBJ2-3	TGTGCCAGCAGGCTCCGGGACAGACGACTAGCCTTACCCGCAGATACGCAGTATTTT	CASRLRDRRLALPADTQYF
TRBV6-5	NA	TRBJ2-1	TGTGCCAGCAGTTACTCGGGACCAGCCGATGAGCAGTTCTTC	CASSYSGPADEQFF
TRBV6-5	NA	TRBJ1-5	TGTGCCAGCAGTTTCTCACCTATAAATCAGCCCCAGCATTTT	CASSFSPINQPQHF
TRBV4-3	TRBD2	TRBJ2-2	TGCGCCAGCAGCCAAGAACTCTACGGGCTAGCGGGAGGGCCGGGCACCGGGGAGCTGTTTTTT	CASSQELYGLAGGPGTGELFF
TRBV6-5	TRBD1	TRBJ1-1	TGTGCCAGCAGTGACGACAGGGTCGCCACTGAAGCTTTCTTT	CASSDDRVATEAFF
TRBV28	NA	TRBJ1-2	TGTGCCAGCACCCGCCTCGGCGGCAGGGGCTATGGCTACACCTTC	CASTRLGGRGYGYTF
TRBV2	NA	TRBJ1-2	TGTGCCAGCAGTGAAGGGGCCAGATACTCTTTAATTACCTATGGCTACACCTTC	CASSEGARYSLITYGYTF